Shown below are 29 T cell receptor beta chains from a single sample sequenced in a study of T cell responses to AZD1222 COVID-19 vaccine (dated by TCRdb to about 2021). Per the publication, the time point label means: baseline before first vaccination. Receptor amplification or capture employed the immunoSEQ multiplex PCR assay. TCRdb provides this immuneACCESS table in a form limited to in-frame rearrangements. Some clones are lacking; in checked studies, under half of them reflect an unresolved V gene, and why the rest are absent is not known. This sample comprises tens of thousands of clones, about three quarters of them detected only once. The leading ten clones occupy 12% of the sample. The material was peripheral blood, obtained on day 0 of AZD1222 vaccination. These TCRs come from an adult in good health.

This clone was observed a single time. The gene calls are TRBV3-1 (or the pseudogene TRBV3-2) and TRBJ2-2; D is undetermined. V lost 0 bases and J lost 7, with 9 bases in between. The CDR3 runs 14 residues. Germline values: CDR1 LGHDT, CDR2 YNNKEL (reference sequence). CDR3 sequence (DNA): TGTGCCAGCAGCCAAGAACCGGTCGTCGGGGAGCTGTTTTTT. Translating it yields CASSQEPVVGELFF.

This chain uses TRBV19 with TRBJ1-3, with D unclear. The CDR3 contains 15 residues. V was trimmed by 3 bases and J by 0 bases, leaving 9 bases between them. CDR1 and CDR2 from the germline V gene are LNHDA and SQIVND (reference sequence). The DNA of the CDR3 is TGTGCCAGTAGTATCTCGCAGGTCTCTGGAAACACCATATATTTT. Amino acid sequence: CASSISQVSGNTIYF.

This sequence joins TRBV6-1 and TRBJ1-2, with a weak D call TRBD1 (6 bases). Germline CDR1 and CDR2: MNHNS and SASEGT. Trimming cost V 2 bases and J 6 bases, with 16 bases left between them. The CDR3 sequence is 15 residues long. The DNA for the CDR3 is TGTGCCAGCAGTGAAAGGGCAGGGGAAACGAATGGCTACACCTTC. This sequence encodes CASSERAGETNGYTF.

The J gene is TRBJ1-2, the V gene TRBV4-1; 12 bases line up with TRBD1. Germline CDR1 is MGHRA and CDR2 is YSYEKL. V lost 3 bases, J lost 7 bases, and 12 bases stayed unmatched. The CDR3 loop spans 17 amino acids. The CDR3: CASSHSYSGTGGSGYTF. The CDR3 bases are TGCGCCAGCAGCCATAGCTATTCCGGGACAGGGGGCTCTGGCTACACCTTC.

The V and J genes are TRBV3-1 (or the pseudogene TRBV3-2) and TRBJ1-3; possibly TRBD1 for D (6 bases). This CDR3 has 18 residues. Germline V gene data show CDR1 as LGHDT and CDR2 as YNNKEL (reference sequence). Trimming removed 1 base at V and 0 bases at J, with 16 bases between. CDR3 sequence: CASSQVIPIRGSGNTIYF. CDR3 coding DNA: TGTGCCAGCAGCCAAGTAATCCCCATCAGGGGCTCTGGAAACACCATATATTTT.

The chain employs TRBV7-2 and TRBJ2-7; 10 nucleotides match TRBD2. CDR3 length: 15 residues. Germline V gene data show CDR1 as SGHTA and CDR2 as FQGNSA. V gave up 4 bases and J gave up 3 bases; unmatched junction bases: 6. The CDR3 spells CASSSIAGGHYEQYF. The CDR3 coding sequence is TGTGCCAGCAGCTCTATAGCGGGGGGCCACTACGAGCAGTACTTC. The full variable domain, in which reference TRBV7-2 and TRBJ2-7 provide the parts outside the CDR3, is GAGVSQSPSNKVTEKGKDVELRCDPISGHTALYWYRQSLGQGLEFLIYFQGNSAPDKSGLPSDRFSAERTGGSVSTLTIQRTQQEDSAVYLCASSSIAGGHYEQYFGPGTRLTVT.

The chain employs TRBV5-1 and TRBJ2-1; 9 bases are a match to TRBD2. CDR3 length equals 16 residues. V gave up 0 bases and J gave up 5 bases; unmatched junction bases: 6. Germline values: CDR1 SGHRS, CDR2 YFSETQ. The CDR3 DNA sequence: TGCGCCAGCAGCTTGGCGCGGGGGGGCCTCGACAATGAGCAGTTCTTC. Protein sequence: CASSLARGGLDNEQFF. The full variable domain, its missing parts supplied by reference TRBV5-1 and TRBJ2-1, is KAGVTQTPRYLIKTRGQQVTLSCSPISGHRSVSWYQQTPGQGLQFLFEYFSETQRNKGNFPGRFSGRQFSNSRSEMNVSTLELGDSALYLCASSLARGGLDNEQFFGPGTRLTVL.

This chain uses TRBV4-3 with TRBJ2-5, with D possibly TRBD2 on 7 matching bases. The CDR3 spans 17 residues. The germline V gene encodes CDR1 LGHNA and CDR2 YSLEER. V dropped 0 bases and J dropped 2 bases, with 16 bases sitting between them. The CDR3 sequence: CASSQDRVGGRQETQYF. Written as DNA, the CDR3 is TGCGCCAGCAGCCAAGATCGGGTGGGGGGGCGACAAGAGACCCAGTACTTC.

By proportion, this clone is medium-sized. The chain is built from TRBV7-9 and TRBJ2-7, with 7 bases lining up with TRBD2. Germline trimming cut 1 base from V and 0 bases from J; bases unmatched to any gene: 6. Germline loops: CDR1 SEHNR, CDR2 FQNEAQ (reference sequence). CDR3 length: 16 amino acids. CDR3 region: CASSLGAGGSSYEQYF. CDR3 nucleotide sequence: TGTGCCAGCAGCTTAGGAGCAGGCGGGAGCTCCTACGAGCAGTACTTC.

V gene TRBV6-5 combines with J gene TRBJ1-5; D remains ambiguous. Trimming left V 6 bases short and J 1 base short, with 7 bases between. In germline, CDR1 is MNHEY, CDR2 SVGAGI. The CDR3 length is 13 residues. The CDR3 here is CASRIQSNQPQHF. For the CDR3, the DNA is TGTGCCAGCAGGATACAGAGCAATCAGCCCCAGCATTTT.

This chain uses TRBV5-1 with TRBJ1-1; D is unresolved. Trimming removed 2 bases at V and 1 base at J, with 6 bases between. The CDR3 runs to 13 residues. CDR1 is SGHRS and CDR2 is YFSETQ in the germline V gene. The CDR3 nucleotides read TGCGCCAGCAGCTTAGCAGAGAACACTGAAGCTTTCTTT. This sequence encodes CASSLAENTEAFF. Full variable domain (remainder filled in from reference TRBV5-1 and TRBJ1-1): KAGVTQTPRYLIKTRGQQVTLSCSPISGHRSVSWYQQTPGQGLQFLFEYFSETQRNKGNFPGRFSGRQFSNSRSEMNVSTLELGDSALYLCASSLAENTEAFFGQGTRLTVV.

This clone is a singleton in its sample. The V and J genes are TRBV11-3 and TRBJ2-5, with D unclear. Germline values: CDR1 SGHNT, CDR2 YENEEA. The CDR3 length is 15 residues. The V end lost 5 bases, the J end lost 3 bases, and 16 bases lay between the germline ends. Here the CDR3 reads CASSQRSGLEETQYF. The CDR3 nucleotides are TGTGCCAGCAGCCAGAGGTCTGGGTTGGAAGAGACCCAGTACTTC.

DNA for the CDR3: TGTGCCAGCAGTCAACAGGTCTCTGGGGCCAACGTCCTGACTTTC. Its translation is CASSQQVSGANVLTF. The chain joins TRBV6-5 to TRBJ2-6; TRBD1 might be the D (5 bases). The V end lost 5 bases, the J end lost 0 bases, and 8 bases lay between the germline ends. CDR1 and CDR2 (germline): MNHEY, SVGAGI. The CDR3 has 15 amino acids.

This chain links TRBV30 with TRBJ2-7; D unclear. Germline loops: CDR1 GTSNPN, CDR2 SVGIG (reference sequence). This CDR3 region has 13 residues. V gave up 0 bases and J gave up 4 bases, with 10 bases separating them. Here the CDR3 reads CAWSVLEGYEQYF. Here the CDR3 DNA reads TGTGCCTGGAGTGTACTCGAAGGGTACGAGCAGTACTTC.

The J gene is TRBJ1-5, the V gene TRBV6-2 or TRBV6-3; perhaps TRBD1 as D (5 bases). This CDR3 is built from 11 residues. Germline lookup yields CDR1 MNHEY and CDR2 SVGEGT. Trimming took 2 bases from V and 15 from J, leaving 11 bases between them. CDR3 amino acids: CASSYQGARHF. CDR3 coding DNA: TGTGCCAGCAGTTACCAAGGGGCCCGGCATTTT.

This chain joins TRBV7-2 and TRBJ2-2, with 8 bases fitting TRBD2. Germline V CDR1 and CDR2: SGHTA, FQGNSA. The V segment lost 8 bases and the J segment 4 bases; nucleotides outside the gene matches: 9. The CDR3 has 15 amino acids. CDR3 bases: TGTGCCAGCGGCAAACGGGGGGGCGGCACCGGGGAGCTGTTTTTT. Translation gives CASGKRGGGTGELFF. The entire variable domain, with the rest obtained from reference TRBV7-2 and TRBJ2-2, is as follows: GAGVSQSPSNKVTEKGKDVELRCDPISGHTALYWYRQSLGQGLEFLIYFQGNSAPDKSGLPSDRFSAERTGGSVSTLTIQRTQQEDSAVYLCASGKRGGGTGELFFGEGSRLTVL.

The V call is TRBV5-4, the J call TRBJ1-1; D unclear. The CDR3 has 14 residues. Trimming pared 5 bases from V and 5 bases from J, leaving 16 bases between. Germline CDR1 SGHNT, CDR2 YYREEE (reference sequence). The CDR3 sequence is CASRPGGAGTEAFF. The CDR3 DNA reads as TGTGCCAGCAGACCCGGCGGTGCGGGGACTGAAGCTTTCTTT.

The rearrangement joins TRBV6-1 to TRBJ2-3; no definite D call. Trimming pared 2 bases from V and 2 bases from J, leaving 5 bases between. This CDR3 comprises 13 residues. Germline V gene lookup returns CDR1 MNHNS and CDR2 SASEGT. The chain's CDR3 is CASSEYPTDTQYF. In DNA form, the CDR3 reads TGTGCCAGCAGTGAATACCCCACAGATACGCAGTATTTT.

In this sample, this clone turned up once. The gene calls are TRBV7-9 and TRBJ2-1; TRBD2 matches 9 bases. CDR3 length: 18 residues. Germline lookup yields CDR1 SEHNR and CDR2 FQNEAQ (reference sequence). V was pared by 5 bases and J by 8 bases, with 19 bases of the junction left unmatched. The CDR3 spells CASSPRGSGGMLGDEQFF. The CDR3, as DNA: TGTGCCAGCAGCCCCCGAGGTAGCGGGGGAATGTTAGGCGATGAGCAGTTCTTC.

Only a few counts were recorded for this clone. The chain combines TRBV18 with TRBJ2-3, with D perhaps TRBD2 (6 bases). Germline V gene data show CDR1 as KGHSH and CDR2 as LQKENI. This CDR3 is 15 amino acids long. Trimming removed 1 base at V and 2 bases at J, with 10 bases between. The CDR3 sequence is CASSPLGGDTDTQYF. The CDR3 nucleotides read TGTGCCAGCTCACCACTGGGCGGGGACACAGATACGCAGTATTTT.

CDR3 DNA: TGCAGTGCTTTGACAGGGGTGAATGCTTTCTTT. Amino acid sequence: CSALTGVNAFF. The J gene is TRBJ1-1, the V gene TRBV20-1, with TRBD1 identical over 8 bases. CDR1 DFQATT and CDR2 SNEGSKA come from the germline V gene (reference sequence). V lost 5 bases to trimming and J lost 11 bases; unmatched junction nucleotides: 7. CDR3 length: 11 residues.

The chain's CDR3 is CASSLGNSGAETQYF. Written as DNA, the CDR3 is TGTGCCAGCAGCTTAGGGAATTCGGGAGCGGAGACCCAGTACTTC. The chain has TRBV11-2 and TRBJ2-5, with a possible D match to TRBD2 (6 bases). Germline V gene sequence: CDR1 SGHAT, CDR2 FQNNGV. Trimming pared 1 base from V and 5 bases from J, leaving 14 bases between. The CDR3 spans 15 residues. Based on the CDR3 plus reference TRBV11-2 and TRBJ2-5, the full variable domain is EAGVAQSPRYKIIEKRQSVAFWCNPISGHATLYWYQQILGQGPKLLIQFQNNGVVDDSQLPKDRFSAERLKGVDSTLKIQPAKLEDSAVYLCASSLGNSGAETQYFGPGTRLLVL.

The rearrangement links TRBV28 to TRBJ2-4; TRBD2 might be the D (6 bases). CDR3 length: 15 amino acids. Germline V gives CDR1 MDHEN, CDR2 SYDVKM. V was cut by 6 bases and J by 0 bases, with 12 bases left in between. The CDR3 nucleotides are TGTGCCAGCAGAAGTAGCGGATTAGCCAAAAACATTCAGTACTTC. Translating it yields CASRSSGLAKNIQYF.

This clone has more than one count but fewer than ten. The chain has TRBV30 and TRBJ2-6; 7 bases are a match to TRBD2. The trim removed 0 bases at V and 2 bases at J, leaving 1 base unmatched. Germline CDR1 reads GTSNPN; CDR2 reads SVGIG (reference sequence). The CDR3 contains 15 residues. Here the CDR3 DNA reads TGTGCCTGGAGTGTACGGGGGGCTGGGGCCAACGTCCTGACTTTC. Residues: CAWSVRGAGANVLTF.

This clone was seen a few times. The chain couples TRBV4-1 to TRBJ1-2, with D tentatively TRBD1 (5 bases). Trimming removed 3 bases at V and 3 bases at J, with 17 bases between. CDR1 and CDR2 from the germline V gene are MGHRA and YSYEKL. The CDR3 covers 16 residues. The chain's CDR3 is CASSHFPGNRDYGYTF. The CDR3 DNA follows: TGCGCCAGCAGCCATTTCCCAGGGAATAGGGACTATGGCTACACCTTC.

The chain employs TRBV27 and TRBJ1-1; D is perhaps TRBD1 (5 bases). Between the trimmed V and J ends, which lost 6 bases and 5 bases, there was a span of 13 bases. The CDR3 consists of 13 residues. The germline CDR1 and CDR2 sequences are MNHEY and SMNVEV (reference sequence). In nucleotides, the CDR3 is TGTGCCAGCAGCGGTGCAGGGAGGACTGAAGCTTTCTTT. Protein sequence: CASSGAGRTEAFF.

The chain uses TRBV4-3 and TRBJ2-7; 7 nucleotides align to TRBD1. V lost 0 bases, J lost 2 bases, and 1 base stayed unmatched. This CDR3 has 14 residues. Germline lookup yields CDR1 LGHNA and CDR2 YSLEER. The CDR3 reads CASSQERGPYEQYF. The CDR3, as DNA: TGCGCCAGCAGCCAAGAGAGGGGGCCCTACGAGCAGTACTTC.

The rearrangement joins TRBV7-8 to TRBJ2-3; D remains unclear. The CDR3 runs to 12 residues. Trimming removed 1 base from V and 3 bases from J, with 2 bases in between. The germline CDR1 and CDR2 sequences are SGHVS and FQNEAQ. The CDR3 sequence is CASSLGTDTQYF. The CDR3 bases are TGTGCCAGCAGCTTAGGGACAGATACGCAGTATTTT.

This clone was seen a handful of times. The rearrangement joins TRBV5-5 to TRBJ1-4; D gene ambiguous. The CDR3 is 12 amino acids. V lost 0 bases and J 7 bases, leaving 4 bases between the germline ends. Germline CDR1 SGHKS, CDR2 YYEKEE (reference sequence). The CDR3 DNA follows: TGTGCCAGCAGCTTGGTTGGTGAAAAACTGTTTTTT. Residues: CASSLVGEKLFF.